Below, 21 T cell receptor beta chains from the same sample are listed, as sequenced in a study of blood T cells in healthy people across ages. A J-beta primer mix and a sample-barcoded 5' primer were used in a second PCR of about 7 to 12 cycles. TCRdb independently ran MiXCR on the 5' RACE reads; one entry per CDR3 protein. The sample carries 850,000 to 1,000,000 distinct CDR3 sequences, about 44% recorded once. Material for sequencing was blood. The receptors come from a man aged 25-45 years in good health.

This clonotype showed up just a few times. The V call is TRBV3-1, the J call TRBJ1-2, with D unclear. Germline lookup yields CDR1 LGHDT and CDR2 YNNKEL (reference sequence). The CDR3 spans 13 residues. V lost 0 bases and J 2 bases, leaving 4 bases between the germline ends. In DNA form, the CDR3 reads TGTGCCAGCAGCCAAGACGTAAACTATGGCTACACCTTC. This gives the protein CASSQDVNYGYTF.

The rearrangement links TRBV18 to TRBJ2-7; D possibly corresponds to TRBD1 (6 bases). Germline-derived CDR1 and CDR2 are KGHSH and LQKENI. The V gene lost 7 bases and the J gene lost 3 bases, with 13 bases spanning the gap. The CDR3 length is 13 residues. The CDR3 region has the DNA TGTGCCAGCTTTTCCGGACAGAGCTACGAGCAGTACTTC. It translates to CASFSGQSYEQYF.

This clonotype has more than one count but fewer than ten. J is TRBJ1-2 and V is TRBV7-9, with a possible D match to TRBD1 (6 bases). In germline, CDR1 is SEHNR, CDR2 FQNEAQ (reference sequence). The CDR3 length is 13 residues. V dropped 6 bases and J dropped 4 bases, with 12 bases sitting between them. This CDR3 reads CASSRAGAYGYTF. DNA for the CDR3: TGTGCCAGCAGTAGAGCGGGGGCCTATGGCTACACCTTC.

The chain is built from TRBV27 and TRBJ2-1; unclear D gene. Looked up from germline, CDR1 is MNHEY and CDR2 is SMNVEV (reference sequence). This CDR3 is 13 amino acids long. Trimming took 0 bases from V and 10 from J, leaving 10 bases between them. CDR3 loop: CASSLSQGLEQFF. In DNA, the CDR3 is TGTGCCAGCAGTTTATCTCAAGGTTTAGAGCAGTTCTTC.

This clonotype turned up a few times. The chain uses TRBV6-2 or TRBV6-3 and TRBJ1-2; a weak D match, TRBD1 (6 bases). V lost 6 bases to trimming and J lost 5 bases, with 13 bases between them. The CDR3 has 13 amino acids. Per the germline V gene, CDR1 is MNHEY and CDR2 is SVGEGT. CDR3 in DNA: TGTGCCAGCAGCCGACAGGACAGTTATGGCTACACCTTC. Amino acids: CASSRQDSYGYTF.

CDR3 amino acids: CASSISHGDREQYF. CDR3 coding DNA: TGCGCCAGCAGCATCTCCCACGGGGACAGAGAGCAGTACTTC. This chain connects TRBV5-1 to TRBJ2-7; the match to TRBD1 covers 7 bases. The V and J ends lost 4 bases and 7 bases, in that order; junction bases with no gene match: 11. The CDR3 contains 14 residues. Per germline, CDR1 SGHRS and CDR2 YFSETQ.

J is TRBJ2-1 and V is TRBV20-1; D call uncertain. Germline V gene data show CDR1 as DFQATT and CDR2 as SNEGSKA (reference sequence). The CDR3 has 15 amino acids. Trimming cost V 3 bases and J 10 bases, with 22 bases left between them. CDR3 bases: TGCAGTGCTAGGGACCAACCTTTAACAAGGCCGGAGCAGTTCTTC. Protein sequence: CSARDQPLTRPEQFF.

This rearrangement joins TRBV6-5 to TRBJ1-5; 8 nucleotides agree with TRBD1. This CDR3 region has 15 residues. J gave up 1 base and V 6 bases, and 5 bases lay outside the gene matches. CDR1 and CDR2 from the germline V gene are MNHEY and SVGAGI. CDR3 DNA: TGTGCCAGCAGGAGGACAGGGCAAAGCAATCAGCCCCAGCATTTT. It is translated as CASRRTGQSNQPQHF.

This chain connects TRBV20-1 to TRBJ2-3, with TRBD2 as a possible D gene (6 bases). The germline V and J ends were trimmed by 3 bases and 9 bases, with 13 bases remaining between them. CDR3 length: 12 amino acids. Germline CDR1 reads DFQATT; CDR2 reads SNEGSKA (reference sequence). CDR3 coding DNA: TGCAGTGCTAGGCGTCCGGGGGACACGCAGTATTTT. It codes for CSARRPGDTQYF.

This clonotype showed up just a few times. This CDR3 reads CSARGTGLSYEQYF. Written as DNA, the CDR3 is TGCAGTGCTAGAGGGACAGGTTTATCCTACGAGCAGTACTTC. This chain links TRBV20-1 with TRBJ2-7; TRBD1 matches at 7 bases. CDR1 and CDR2 from the germline V gene are DFQATT and SNEGSKA (reference sequence). Unmatched junction bases numbered 4, after V lost 1 base and J lost 1 base. The CDR3 is made up of 14 amino acids.

This rearrangement joins TRBV5-1 to TRBJ2-1; 7 bases fit TRBD1. This CDR3 contains 16 residues. CDR1 and CDR2 (germline): SGHRS, YFSETQ. The V segment lost 4 bases and the J segment 4 bases; nucleotides outside the gene matches: 11. The CDR3 loop is CASSPVTGQGYNEQFF. DNA for the CDR3: TGCGCCAGCAGCCCGGTGACAGGGCAAGGGTACAATGAGCAGTTCTTC. The variable domain in full, completed from reference TRBV5-1 and TRBJ2-1, reads KAGVTQTPRYLIKTRGQQVTLSCSPISGHRSVSWYQQTPGQGLQFLFEYFSETQRNKGNFPGRFSGRQFSNSRSEMNVSTLELGDSALYLCASSPVTGQGYNEQFFGPGTRLTVL.

The rearrangement joins TRBV2 to TRBJ1-2; 7 bases fit TRBD1. The germline CDR1 and CDR2 sequences are SNHLY and FYNNEI. The junction had 7 bases not matched to a gene; V was cut back by 6 bases and J by 0 bases. This CDR3 is built from 15 residues. DNA for the CDR3: TGTGCCAGCAGCGGACCGGGACAGACTAACTATGGCTACACCTTC. This codes for CASSGPGQTNYGYTF.

This rearrangement joins TRBV4-1 to TRBJ2-7; tentatively, D is TRBD1 (6 bases). Germline CDR1 and CDR2: MGHRA and YSYEKL. V was shortened by 0 bases and J by 2 bases, with 17 bases between the two germline ends. The CDR3 length is 17 residues. Here the CDR3 reads CASSQEWGKTGTYEQYF. Here the CDR3 DNA reads TGCGCCAGCAGCCAAGAGTGGGGTAAGACAGGTACCTACGAGCAGTACTTC.

This chain joins TRBV5-6 and TRBJ2-7; 8 nucleotides agree with TRBD2. The trim removed 5 bases at V and 3 bases at J, leaving 10 bases unmatched. The CDR3 runs to 15 residues. Germline CDR1 is SGHDT and CDR2 is YYEEEE. This chain's CDR3 is CASRKSGRADYEQYF. The CDR3 DNA is TGTGCCAGCAGGAAGTCCGGGAGGGCCGACTACGAGCAGTACTTC.

The genes are TRBV5-1 and TRBJ1-2, with D maybe TRBD1 (5 bases). CDR3 length equals 14 residues. Trimming removed 7 bases from V and 4 bases from J, with 17 bases in between. Germline CDR1 SGHRS, CDR2 YFSETQ. CDR3 protein: CASGREGLSYGYTF. CDR3 bases: TGCGCCAGCGGTCGAGAGGGGCTCTCCTATGGCTACACCTTC.

This rearrangement joins TRBV7-2 to TRBJ2-4; TRBD2 matches at 13 bases. V trimming: 5 bases; J trimming: 4 bases; junction bases outside the gene matches: 5. The germline V gene has CDR1 SGHTA and CDR2 FQGNSA. The CDR3 runs to 16 residues. CDR3 region: CASSPRLAGGKNIQYF. The CDR3 DNA follows: TGTGCCAGCAGCCCACGACTAGCGGGGGGAAAAAACATTCAGTACTTC.

The V gene is TRBV5-1, the J gene TRBJ2-5; maybe TRBD1 (5 bases). This CDR3 has 15 amino acids. Germline V gives CDR1 SGHRS, CDR2 YFSETQ. V was trimmed by 0 bases and J by 4 bases, leaving 13 bases between them. The CDR3 coding sequence is TGCGCCAGCAGCTTGGCTGGGGCTCCAGGAGAGACCCAGTACTTC. Its protein is CASSLAGAPGETQYF.

The chain links TRBV25-1 to TRBJ1-1, with 7 bases fitting TRBD1. This CDR3 contains 15 residues. The V gene end was trimmed by 3 bases and the J gene end by 4 bases; junction bases not matched to a gene: 8. Germline CDR1 and CDR2: MGHDK and SYGVNS. The chain's CDR3 is CASSDTQGTGTEAFF. CDR3 nucleotides: TGTGCCAGCAGTGATACACAGGGGACCGGCACTGAAGCTTTCTTT. Combining the CDR3 with reference TRBV25-1 and TRBJ1-1 gives the whole variable domain EADIYQTPRYLVIGTGKKITLECSQTMGHDKMYWYQQDPGMELHLIHYSYGVNSTEKGDLSSESTVSRIRTEHFPLTLESARPSHTSQYLCASSDTQGTGTEAFFGQGTRLTVV.

This clonotype was seen only a few times. The V and J genes are TRBV9 and TRBJ2-7, with TRBD1 as a possible D gene (6 bases). Per germline, CDR1 SGDLS and CDR2 YYNGEE. The CDR3 is made up of 15 amino acids. With 1 base removed from V and 4 bases from J, the gap between germline ends came to 15 bases. Written as DNA, the CDR3 is TGTGCCAGCAGCGTAACCCCCACAGGGATATACGAGCAGTACTTC. Its protein product is CASSVTPTGIYEQYF.

There are a few counts of this clonotype. J is TRBJ1-6 and V is TRBV3-1; 10 nucleotides align to TRBD1. The germline gives CDR1 LGHDT, CDR2 YNNKEL (reference sequence). This CDR3 has 14 amino acids. Trimming removed 6 bases from V and 8 bases from J; junction bases left unmatched: 4. This CDR3 reads CASRTGTGDSPLHF. The CDR3 DNA follows: TGTGCCAGCAGGACCGGGACAGGGGATTCACCCCTCCACTTT. Full variable domain (rest looked up from reference TRBV3-1 and TRBJ1-6): DTAVSQTPKYLVTQMGNDKSIKCEQNLGHDTMYWYKQDSKKFLKIMFSYNNKELIINETVPNRFSPKSPDKAHLNLHINSLELGDSAVYFCASRTGTGDSPLHFGNGTRLTVT.

This clonotype turned up a few times. J is TRBJ2-4 and V is TRBV12-3 or TRBV12-4; D ambiguous. The DNA matches TRBJ2-5 better at its end, which makes the J call doubtful. CDR3 length: 12 residues. CDR3 bases: TGTGCCAGCACCCTAGGGATTGAGACCCAGTACTTC. This gives the protein CASTLGIETQYF.